A single sample gave rise to the 27 T cell receptor beta chains below, sequenced in a study of cytomegalovirus exposure and HLA in healthy donors. The data were produced by immunoSEQ multiplex PCR, yet TCRdb's version contains in-frame clones alone and is incomplete. The sample consists of 200,000 or so clones, around 86% of them appearing once. The specimen was PBMCs. These receptors all come from a woman aged 18-29 years in good health and CMV-seropositive.

V usage is TRBV4-1 and J usage is TRBJ2-2, with D unresolved. The CDR3 covers 17 residues. Germline CDR1 reads MGHRA; CDR2 reads YSYEKL. V lost 0 bases to trimming and J lost 0 bases, with 11 bases between them. DNA for the CDR3: TGCGCCAGCAGCCAAGATATGAGACTGGCGAACACCGGGGAGCTGTTTTTT. This gives the protein CASSQDMRLANTGELFF.

This clone has a handful of counts. The V and J genes are TRBV7-6 and TRBJ2-7; D is undetermined. The V gene's germline CDR1 is SGHVS and CDR2 FNYEAQ. The CDR3 contains 13 residues. V lost 3 bases and J lost 3, with 9 bases in between. The DNA of the CDR3 is TGTGCCAGCAGCTTGGGCACGGTCTACGAGCAGTACTTC. Translating gives CASSLGTVYEQYF.

V and J are TRBV11-2 and TRBJ2-7, with 10 nucleotides matching TRBD2. CDR3 length equals 15 residues. Germline V gives CDR1 SGHAT, CDR2 FQNNGV. Germline trimming cut 2 bases from V and 7 bases from J; bases unmatched to any gene: 8. This chain's CDR3 is CASSLSGLADGEQYF. DNA of the CDR3: TGTGCCAGCAGCTTATCAGGACTAGCGGACGGGGAGCAGTACTTC.

The chain recombines TRBV10-2 with TRBJ2-1, with 15 bases fitting TRBD2. CDR3 length: 18 amino acids. Losses at the gene ends were 6 bases for V and 8 bases for J; bases not matched to a gene: 14. Per the germline V gene, CDR1 is WSHSY and CDR2 is SAAADI. DNA for the CDR3: TGCGCCAGCAGGCCAAAAGAGGGGACTAGCGGGAGGAGTGATGAGCAGTTCTTC. Translated: CASRPKEGTSGRSDEQFF.

The gene calls are TRBV30 and TRBJ2-2; D perhaps matches TRBD2 (6 bases). The germline gives CDR1 GTSNPN, CDR2 SVGIG (reference sequence). V lost 2 bases, J lost 2 bases, and 9 bases lay in between. This CDR3 spans 14 amino acids. CDR3 sequence reads: CAWSRDSNTGELFF. CDR3 coding DNA: TGTGCCTGGAGTAGGGACTCAAACACCGGGGAGCTGTTTTTT.

V usage is TRBV6-1 and J usage is TRBJ2-3; TRBD1 is a possible D gene (6 bases). Germline V gene lookup returns CDR1 MNHNS and CDR2 SASEGT. V lost 4 bases and J lost 5, with 10 bases in between. This CDR3 has 13 residues. The CDR3 spells CASSVTGLDTQYF. CDR3 nucleotides: TGTGCCAGCAGTGTTACAGGGCTAGATACGCAGTATTTT.

The chain has TRBV29-1 and TRBJ2-3, with D unclear. CDR1 is SQVTM and CDR2 is ANQGSEA in the germline V gene. V was shortened by 7 bases and J by 0 bases, with 14 bases between the two germline ends. There are 14 residues in the CDR3. CDR3 DNA: TGCAGCGCAAAATGGCAGGCTAGCACAGATACGCAGTATTTT. Encoded protein: CSAKWQASTDTQYF.

This CDR3 reads CASSLVGTDHNQPQHF. The DNA for the CDR3 is TGTGCCAGCAGCTTAGTTGGGACAGACCATAATCAGCCCCAGCATTTT. V usage is TRBV7-2 and J usage is TRBJ1-5; TRBD1 agrees at 7 bases. With 1 base clipped from V and 4 bases from J, the junction kept 7 bases outside the gene matches. Germline lookup yields CDR1 SGHTA and CDR2 FQGNSA. CDR3 size: 16 residues.

The chain is built from TRBV27 and TRBJ1-1; D unclear. Germline V gives CDR1 MNHEY, CDR2 SMNVEV (reference sequence). V was cut by 7 bases and J by 4 bases, with 19 bases left in between. There are 15 residues in the CDR3. The CDR3 DNA reads TGTGCCAGCACTACCACCCCGGGGTTTGGCACTGAAGCTTTCTTT. It specifies CASTTTPGFGTEAFF.

The chain couples TRBV27 to TRBJ1-5, with D possibly TRBD1 on 6 matching bases. The CDR3 consists of 12 residues. V was cut by 10 bases and J by 9 bases, with 16 bases left in between. The germline V gene encodes CDR1 MNHEY and CDR2 SMNVEV (reference sequence). The CDR3 sequence: CATRRLQGPQHF. CDR3 coding DNA: TGTGCCACCCGGCGGCTACAGGGGCCCCAGCATTTT.

V usage is TRBV6-1 and J usage is TRBJ1-2; no clear D. Trimming cost V 1 base and J 4 bases, with 7 bases left between them. CDR3 length: 13 amino acids. CDR1 is MNHNS, CDR2 SASEGT, per germline. CDR3 DNA sequence: TGTGCCAGCAGTGAAGGGGCAACCTATGGCTACACCTTC. Translation: CASSEGATYGYTF.

V and J are TRBV27 and TRBJ2-7, with 7 bases fitting TRBD1. After removal of 11 bases from V and 5 bases from J, the junction contained 9 bases not matched to a gene. The CDR3 has 12 residues. Germline V gene data show CDR1 as MNHEY and CDR2 as SMNVEV (reference sequence). The CDR3 bases are TGTGCCTCGCGATCGAGGGGGCACGAGCAGTACTTC. It codes for CASRSRGHEQYF.

The rearrangement joins TRBV6-5 to TRBJ2-7; 7 nucleotides line up with TRBD1. This CDR3 spans 15 amino acids. V was clipped by 5 bases and J by 3 bases; unmatched bases: 10. The V gene's germline CDR1 is MNHEY and CDR2 SVGAGI. Here the CDR3 reads CASSPGQRPHYEQYF. The CDR3 DNA reads TGTGCCAGCAGTCCGGGACAGAGGCCCCACTACGAGCAGTACTTC.

The genes are TRBV4-1 and TRBJ2-7; D gene unclear. This CDR3 region has 14 residues. The germline V gene has CDR1 MGHRA and CDR2 YSYEKL. Between the trimmed V and J ends, which lost 0 bases and 2 bases, there was a span of 8 bases. CDR3 loop: CASSQDPRAYEQYF. The CDR3 nucleotides read TGCGCCAGCAGCCAAGACCCACGGGCCTACGAGCAGTACTTC.

V is TRBV30 and J is TRBJ2-7; the D gene is possibly TRBD2 (5 bases). The germline V and J ends were trimmed by 3 bases and 4 bases, with 10 bases remaining between them. Germline CDR1 GTSNPN, CDR2 SVGIG (reference sequence). The CDR3 totals 12 residues. CDR3 nucleotide sequence: TGTGCCTGGAGCCTCACTAGTTACGAGCAGTACTTC. Translated, it gives CAWSLTSYEQYF.

The J gene is TRBJ2-1, the V gene TRBV6-6, with 9 bases lining up with TRBD1. Trimming removed 5 bases from V and 5 bases from J; junction bases left unmatched: 10. There are 16 residues in the CDR3. The germline CDR1 and CDR2 sequences are MNHNY and SVGAGI (reference sequence). In nucleotides, the CDR3 is TGTGCCAGCAGTCCACAGGGGGCTATTGGAAACAATGAGCAGTTCTTC. Its translation: CASSPQGAIGNNEQFF.

The DNA of the CDR3 is TGTGCCAGCAGCTACAGGGGGCTTGGATATGGCTACACCTTC. Its translation is CASSYRGLGYGYTF. This rearrangement joins TRBV7-6 to TRBJ1-2; TRBD1 agrees at 9 bases. V trimming: 4 bases; J trimming: 5 bases; junction bases outside the gene matches: 5. CDR3 length: 14 residues. Germline CDR1 is SGHVS and CDR2 is FNYEAQ.

This chain joins TRBV28 and TRBJ1-1; D uncertain. Trimming left V 8 bases short and J 5 bases short, with 15 bases between. Germline CDR1 and CDR2: MDHEN and SYDVKM. CDR3 length: 13 residues. In DNA form, the CDR3 reads TGTGCCAGCCTCCCAATCAGGCCGACTGAAGCTTTCTTT. Amino acid sequence: CASLPIRPTEAFF.

The chain carries TRBV13 and TRBJ2-3; 10 bases align to TRBD2. Germline loops: CDR1 PRHDT, CDR2 FYEKMQ (reference sequence). The CDR3 contains 16 residues. The V gene end was trimmed by 2 bases and the J gene end by 5 bases; junction bases not matched to a gene: 7. The CDR3: CASSLQREGRGDTQYF. As DNA, the CDR3 is TGTGCCAGCAGCTTACAGCGGGAGGGCCGAGGAGATACGCAGTATTTT.

The chain carries TRBV9 and TRBJ2-4, with TRBD1 as a possible D gene (6 bases). The CDR3 is 15 residues long. Germline V gene sequence: CDR1 SGDLS, CDR2 YYNGEE. V dropped 3 bases and J dropped 6 bases, with 16 bases sitting between them. The CDR3 DNA sequence: TGTGCCAGCAGCGCGACAATCGGACAGCTAAACATTCAGTACTTC. Translating gives CASSATIGQLNIQYF.

The chain's CDR3 is CASSQYDRATEAFF. DNA of the CDR3: TGTGCCAGCAGCCAATACGACAGGGCGACTGAAGCTTTCTTT. The chain carries TRBV11-2 and TRBJ1-1, with 7 nucleotides matching TRBD1. This CDR3 spans 14 amino acids. The J segment lost 5 bases and the V segment lost 5 bases, leaving 8 bases of the junction unmatched. CDR1 is SGHAT, CDR2 FQNNGV, per germline.

This clone occurred a few times. V gene TRBV30 combines with J gene TRBJ1-2; 8 bases match TRBD1. The CDR3 is 13 amino acids. The V gene end was trimmed by 3 bases and the J gene end by 8 bases; junction bases not matched to a gene: 8. CDR1 and CDR2 (germline): GTSNPN, SVGIG (reference sequence). CDR3 protein: CAWRGQGRKGYTF. The CDR3 DNA follows: TGTGCCTGGAGAGGACAGGGTCGAAAGGGCTACACCTTC.

The V gene is TRBV2, the J gene TRBJ1-2; 10 bases map to TRBD1. This CDR3 is 15 amino acids long. With V trimmed by 11 bases and J by 8 bases, 17 bases remained unmatched. In germline, CDR1 is SNHLY, CDR2 FYNNEI. The CDR3 DNA sequence: TGTGCCGGCCAAACCGGGACAGGGGAATTGAGCGGCTACACCTTC. Amino acids: CAGQTGTGELSGYTF. Looking up the rest from reference TRBV2 and TRBJ1-2 gives the full variable domain: EPEVTQTPSHQVTQMGQEVILRCVPISNHLYFYWYRQILGQKVEFLVSFYNNEISEKSEIFDDQFSVERPDGSNFTLKIRSTKLEDSAMYFCAGQTGTGELSGYTFGSGTRLTVV.

The gene calls are TRBV5-4 and TRBJ2-7; D remains ambiguous. The germline V and J ends were trimmed by 4 bases and 2 bases, with 7 bases remaining between them. From germline, CDR1 is SGHNT and CDR2 YYREEE (reference sequence). The CDR3 is made up of 12 amino acids. The CDR3 DNA follows: TGTGCCAGCAGCCGCGACACCTACGAGCAGTACTTC. Its translation is CASSRDTYEQYF.

The chain links TRBV9 to TRBJ2-1, with TRBD2 identical over 8 bases. The CDR3 consists of 16 residues. V shed 2 bases, J shed 7 bases, and the junction held 11 bases outside the gene matches. Germline CDR1 and CDR2: SGDLS and YYNGEE. The CDR3 region has the DNA TGTGCCAGCAGCGTCTCGGGGAGCGGGAGTCAAAATGAGCAGTTCTTC. Residues: CASSVSGSGSQNEQFF.

The gene calls are TRBV18 and TRBJ2-5; D unclear. The CDR3 is 12 amino acids. With 6 bases removed from V and 5 bases from J, the gap between germline ends came to 10 bases. CDR1 and CDR2 from the germline V gene are KGHSH and LQKENI. The CDR3 sequence: CASSPRFETQYF. CDR3 coding DNA: TGTGCCAGCTCGCCGAGGTTTGAGACCCAGTACTTC.

The V and J genes are TRBV27 and TRBJ1-1, with a weak D call TRBD1 (6 bases). This CDR3 spans 15 amino acids. CDR1 is MNHEY and CDR2 is SMNVEV in the germline V gene (reference sequence). The ends were cut back, 6 bases at V and 1 base at J, with 15 bases in the middle. CDR3 nucleotide sequence: TGTGCCAGCAGCCCGACAGGACTGCCGAACACTGAAGCTTTCTTT. Protein product: CASSPTGLPNTEAFF.